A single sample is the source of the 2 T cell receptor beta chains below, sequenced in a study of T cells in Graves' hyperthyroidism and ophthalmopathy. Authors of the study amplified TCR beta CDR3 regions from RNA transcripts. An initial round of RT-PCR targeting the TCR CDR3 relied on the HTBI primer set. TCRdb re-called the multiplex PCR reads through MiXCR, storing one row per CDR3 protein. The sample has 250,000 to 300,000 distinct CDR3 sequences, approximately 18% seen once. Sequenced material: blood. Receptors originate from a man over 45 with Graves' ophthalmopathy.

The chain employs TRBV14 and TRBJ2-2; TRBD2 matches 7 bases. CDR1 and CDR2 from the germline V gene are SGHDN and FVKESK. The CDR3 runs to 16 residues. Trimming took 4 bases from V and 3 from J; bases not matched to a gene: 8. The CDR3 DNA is TGTGCCAGCAGCCGTTTCCGGGAGGAGGACACCGGGGAGCTGTTTTTT. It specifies CASSRFREEDTGELFF.

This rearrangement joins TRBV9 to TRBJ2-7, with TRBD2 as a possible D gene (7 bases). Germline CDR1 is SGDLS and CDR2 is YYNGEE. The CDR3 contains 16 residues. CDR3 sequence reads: CADLPRGGLVTYEQYF. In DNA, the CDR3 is TGTGCAGATCTTCCAAGGGGGGGACTTGTAACCTACGAGCAGTACTTC.